Listed here are 31 T cell receptor beta chains from one sample, sequenced in a study of blood T cell repertoires in COVID-19. TCRdb's table, derived via immunoSEQ multiplex PCR, lists solely in-frame clones and lacks some. This table has about 72,000 clones, under 95% appearing once. Sequencing was performed on peripheral blood. Receptors were obtained from a human donor in a cohort sampled during active COVID-19.

V is TRBV2 and J is TRBJ1-4; maybe TRBD1 (5 bases). The CDR3 runs 15 residues. Germline values: CDR1 SNHLY, CDR2 FYNNEI. V gave up 6 bases and J gave up 7 bases, with 18 bases separating them. This chain's CDR3 is CASSETGTTSEKLFF. As DNA, the CDR3 is TGTGCCAGCAGCGAGACTGGGACTACCTCTGAAAAACTGTTTTTT.

The chain carries TRBV4-2 and TRBJ2-1; TRBD2 matches at 10 bases. CDR1 and CDR2 from the germline V gene are LGHNA and YNFKEQ. The V segment lost 4 bases and the J segment 8 bases; nucleotides outside the gene matches: 11. The CDR3 is made up of 16 amino acids. DNA of the CDR3: TGTGCCAGCAGCCTCAAGACCAGCGGGAGGGGGTATGAGCAGTTCTTC. This codes for CASSLKTSGRGYEQFF.

The gene calls are TRBV7-2 and TRBJ2-1, with 7 positions matching TRBD1. The ends lost 2 bases at V and 9 bases at J; junction bases unmatched: 7. Germline V gives CDR1 SGHTA, CDR2 FQGNSA. This CDR3 has 14 residues. The DNA of the CDR3 is TGTGCCAGCAGCTTAACCGGGACAGCCAGTGAGCAGTTCTTC. Amino acids: CASSLTGTASEQFF.

This clone is a singleton in its sample. The chain has TRBV11-3 and TRBJ2-7, with 11 bases that match TRBD1. V shed 4 bases, J shed 5 bases, and the junction held 7 bases outside the gene matches. This CDR3 spans 15 amino acids. Germline assignment: CDR1 SGHNT and CDR2 YENEEA. The CDR3 DNA sequence: TGTGCCAGCAGCTCCCGGACAGGGGGCATTGACGAGCAGTACTTC. Protein: CASSSRTGGIDEQYF.

This sequence joins TRBV6-6 and TRBJ2-5; 10 bases agree with TRBD1. Germline CDR1 reads MNHNY; CDR2 reads SVGAGI (reference sequence). V shed 6 bases and J 3 bases; nucleotides not matched to a gene: 7. The CDR3 consists of 15 residues. CDR3 amino acids: CASSPRQGAEETQYF. As DNA, the CDR3 is TGTGCCAGCAGCCCCCGACAGGGGGCGGAAGAGACCCAGTACTTC.

The V gene is TRBV7-2, the J gene TRBJ2-7; 13 bases agree with TRBD2. The CDR3 covers 16 residues. The V and J ends lost 2 bases and 3 bases, in that order; junction bases with no gene match: 4. Looked up from germline, CDR1 is SGHTA and CDR2 is FQGNSA. This CDR3 is CASSLSRTSGSYEQYF. In nucleotides, the CDR3 is TGTGCCAGCAGCTTAAGCCGGACTAGCGGGAGCTACGAGCAGTACTTC.

The genes are TRBV7-2 and TRBJ2-3; maybe TRBD2 (6 bases). V dropped 5 bases and J dropped 2 bases, with 20 bases sitting between them. The CDR3 is 17 residues long. CDR1 and CDR2 (germline): SGHTA, FQGNSA. CDR3 sequence: CASSPDWSGLTTDTQYF. The CDR3 DNA reads TGTGCCAGCAGCCCGGATTGGTCGGGACTGACCACAGATACGCAGTATTTT.

The V gene is TRBV13, the J gene TRBJ2-5; 16 bases agree with TRBD2. This CDR3 has 17 amino acids. The germline gives CDR1 PRHDT, CDR2 FYEKMQ (reference sequence). V lost 5 bases and J lost 3; bases outside the gene matches: 6. This CDR3 is CASSPRGLAGGKETQYF. DNA of the CDR3: TGTGCCAGCAGCCCTAGGGGACTAGCGGGAGGGAAAGAGACCCAGTACTTC.

V usage is TRBV18 and J usage is TRBJ2-1; TRBD1 aligns across 7 bases. The CDR3 totals 16 residues. From germline, CDR1 is KGHSH and CDR2 LQKENI. The J segment lost 4 bases and the V segment lost 6 bases, leaving 12 bases of the junction unmatched. The CDR3 DNA sequence: TGTGCCAGCTCTCCAGCCCCGGGACAGTTTTACAATGAGCAGTTCTTC. This sequence encodes CASSPAPGQFYNEQFF.

CDR3: CASSESPNTEAFF. CDR3 DNA: TGTGCCAGCAGTGAGAGTCCGAACACTGAAGCTTTCTTT. This chain joins TRBV6-1 and TRBJ1-1; D gene unclear. Germline CDR1 and CDR2: MNHNS and SASEGT. This CDR3 has 13 residues. The V end was cut by 3 bases, the J end by 1 base, with 6 bases between.

The chain uses TRBV7-6 and TRBJ2-7, with 10 bases identical to TRBD2. This CDR3 contains 15 residues. V shed 6 bases, J shed 2 bases, and the junction held 7 bases outside the gene matches. The germline gives CDR1 SGHVS, CDR2 FNYEAQ. The CDR3 nucleotides read TGTGCCAGCAGTCAAAGCGGGAGGGACGCCTACGAGCAGTACTTC. Protein sequence: CASSQSGRDAYEQYF. The entire variable domain, with the rest obtained from reference TRBV7-6 and TRBJ2-7, is as follows: GAGVSQSPRYKVTKRGQDVALRCDPISGHVSLYWYRQALGQGPEFLTYFNYEAQQDKSGLPNDRFSAERPEGSISTLTIQRTEQRDSAMYRCASSQSGRDAYEQYFGPGTRLTVT.

This chain connects TRBV4-3 to TRBJ1-3; the match to TRBD1 covers 9 bases. Germline lookup yields CDR1 LGHNA and CDR2 YSLEER. This CDR3 is built from 17 residues. Trimming cost V 4 bases and J 3 bases; bases outside gene matches: 10. CDR3: CASSPGQGFAGGNTIYF. The DNA for the CDR3 is TGCGCCAGCAGCCCCGGACAGGGGTTTGCCGGTGGAAACACCATATATTTT.

The V call is TRBV6-5, the J call TRBJ2-7; the match to TRBD2 covers 10 bases. Germline V gene lookup returns CDR1 MNHEY and CDR2 SVGAGI. The V segment lost 6 bases and the J segment 3 bases; nucleotides outside the gene matches: 8. This CDR3 has 15 residues. As DNA, the CDR3 is TGTGCCAGCAGGAACCCGGCTAGCGGGAGCTACGAGCAGTACTTC. Translation gives CASRNPASGSYEQYF.

The chain joins TRBV4-3 to TRBJ2-7; D possibly corresponds to TRBD1 (5 bases). Trimming pared 2 bases from V and 0 bases from J, leaving 23 bases between. Germline assignment: CDR1 LGHNA and CDR2 YSLEER. The CDR3 totals 19 residues. The DNA for the CDR3 is TGCGCCAGCAGCCAAAAGGCAAACCTCAGGGCCGGCAGCTCCTACGAGCAGTACTTC. Amino acid sequence: CASSQKANLRAGSSYEQYF.

The CDR3 bases are TGTGCCAGTACCACCAGGGGGCAGGACGAGCAGTACTTC. Translating gives CASTTRGQDEQYF. The V and J genes are TRBV19 and TRBJ2-7; 8 bases match TRBD1. The CDR3 totals 13 residues. Germline CDR1 is LNHDA and CDR2 is SQIVND (reference sequence). Germline trimming cut 7 bases from V and 5 bases from J; bases unmatched to any gene: 7.

This chain links TRBV27 with TRBJ2-5; D not resolved. The CDR3 is 16 amino acids. Trimming left V 6 bases short and J 6 bases short, with 23 bases between. Germline lookup yields CDR1 MNHEY and CDR2 SMNVEV (reference sequence). This chain's CDR3 is CASRPLRQDLIQTQYF. CDR3 bases: TGTGCCAGCAGACCCCTTCGACAAGATCTAATACAGACCCAGTACTTC.

Only one count was recorded for this clone. The V call is TRBV24-1, the J call TRBJ1-4, with TRBD1 identical over 8 bases. Trimming cost V 2 bases and J 0 bases; bases outside gene matches: 4. Looked up from germline, CDR1 is KGHDR and CDR2 is SFDVKD. CDR3 length: 17 residues. The CDR3 DNA is TGTGCCACCAGTGATTCCAGGGGGCGTGCAACTAATGAAAAACTGTTTTTT. Amino acid sequence: CATSDSRGRATNEKLFF.

The chain carries TRBV7-9 and TRBJ1-5, with 8 bases matching TRBD1. Germline V CDR1 and CDR2: SEHNR, FQNEAQ (reference sequence). Losses at the gene ends were 5 bases for V and 3 bases for J; bases not matched to a gene: 3. The CDR3 covers 14 residues. The CDR3 nucleotides read TGTGCCAGCAGCCGACAGGGGACCAATCAGCCCCAGCATTTT. It codes for CASSRQGTNQPQHF.

This chain links TRBV18 with TRBJ2-3; 8 nucleotides align to TRBD2. CDR1 and CDR2 (germline): KGHSH, LQKENI. The CDR3 has 15 amino acids. The trim removed 5 bases at V and 2 bases at J, leaving 6 bases unmatched. CDR3 amino acids: CASSKLAAYTDTQYF. In DNA form, the CDR3 reads TGTGCCAGCTCAAAACTAGCGGCCTACACAGATACGCAGTATTTT.

The chain combines TRBV5-3 with TRBJ2-3; the match to TRBD2 covers 8 bases. TRBV5-3 is an ORF; its function is uncertain. This CDR3 contains 16 residues. V was clipped by 4 bases and J by 3 bases; unmatched bases: 10. The CDR3 bases are TGTGCCAGAAGCACCGGGACTAGTCTCAAAACAGATACGCAGTATTTT. Amino acids: CARSTGTSLKTDTQYF.

The J gene is TRBJ2-7, the V gene TRBV11-2; 15 positions agree with TRBD2. Trimming removed 5 bases from V and 2 bases from J; junction bases left unmatched: 7. The germline V gene has CDR1 SGHAT and CDR2 FQNNGV. This CDR3 has 17 amino acids. The CDR3 DNA reads as TGTGCCAGCAGCCTCGGACTAGCGGGAGGGCCCACCTACGAGCAGTACTTC. Translating gives CASSLGLAGGPTYEQYF.

The chain joins TRBV28 to TRBJ2-1, with TRBD2 matching over 13 bases. Trimming took 5 bases from V and 7 from J; bases not matched to a gene: 5. The CDR3 is 15 residues long. Germline V gives CDR1 MDHEN, CDR2 SYDVKM. The DNA for the CDR3 is TGTGCCAGCAGTACTAGCGGGAGGGATATAAATGAGCAGTTCTTC. Translation: CASSTSGRDINEQFF.

J is TRBJ2-6 and V is TRBV13, with 7 bases aligning to TRBD1. Germline V gene lookup returns CDR1 PRHDT and CDR2 FYEKMQ (reference sequence). This CDR3 contains 17 residues. V lost 4 bases, J lost 0 bases, and 6 bases stayed unmatched. CDR3 DNA sequence: TGTGCCAGCAGCTCCCGGGACAGCAGCTCTGGGGCCAACGTCCTGACTTTC. Translation: CASSSRDSSSGANVLTF.

V usage is TRBV6-2 or TRBV6-3 and J usage is TRBJ2-7; 12 nucleotides align to TRBD1. V lost 4 bases, J lost 4 bases, and 8 bases stayed unmatched. This CDR3 region has 16 residues. Germline V lookup: CDR1 MNHEY, CDR2 SVGEGT. CDR3 nucleotides: TGTGCCAGCAGTTCCCCCGGGGACAGGGGGCCGTACGAGCAGTACTTC. This codes for CASSSPGDRGPYEQYF.

The V call is TRBV19, the J call TRBJ1-1; D possibly corresponds to TRBD1 (6 bases). This CDR3 contains 14 residues. CDR1 is LNHDA and CDR2 is SQIVND in the germline V gene (reference sequence). The V end was cut by 5 bases, the J end by 5 bases, with 15 bases between. DNA of the CDR3: TGTGCCAGTAGTCAAGGGGGAGGGGTAACTGAAGCTTTCTTT. Its translation: CASSQGGGVTEAFF. Full variable domain (outside the CDR3, taken from reference TRBV19 and TRBJ1-1): DGGITQSPKYLFRKEGQNVTLSCEQNLNHDAMYWYRQDPGQGLRLIYYSQIVNDFQKGDIAEGYSVSREKKESFPLTVTSAQKNPTAFYLCASSQGGGVTEAFFGQGTRLTVV.

The chain carries TRBV9 and TRBJ2-7; 12 positions match TRBD2. V gave up 1 base and J gave up 4 bases; unmatched junction bases: 0. The CDR3 runs 14 residues. From germline, CDR1 is SGDLS and CDR2 YYNGEE. CDR3 DNA: TGTGCCAGCAGCGTACTAGCGGGAGGGTACGAGCAGTACTTC. Residues: CASSVLAGGYEQYF.

This chain uses TRBV28 with TRBJ2-5; 10 positions match TRBD2. V dropped 6 bases and J dropped 4; count of bases not matched to a gene: 5. This CDR3 contains 14 residues. From germline, CDR1 is MDHEN and CDR2 SYDVKM. In DNA form, the CDR3 reads TGTGCCAGCAGCTCAAGCGGGAGGGTAGAGACCCAGTACTTC. Protein: CASSSSGRVETQYF.

This chain uses TRBV7-9 with TRBJ2-1, with 11 bases matching TRBD2. Germline CDR1 SEHNR, CDR2 FQNEAQ (reference sequence). The CDR3 sequence is 15 residues long. Trimming cost V 4 bases and J 6 bases; bases outside gene matches: 5. CDR3 bases: TGTGCCAGCAGCTCGGGACTAGCGGTTAGCAATGAGCAGTTCTTC. As protein: CASSSGLAVSNEQFF.

V and J are TRBV21-1 and TRBJ2-7; the table calls TRBD1, which could not be checked here. TRBV21-1 counts as a pseudogene. There are 16 residues in the CDR3. This CDR3 is CASSKLYRGFSYEQYF. In nucleotides, the CDR3 is TGTGCCAGCAGCAAACTCTACAGGGGCTTCTCCTACGAGCAGTACTTC.

This clone was found a few times. This sequence joins TRBV28 and TRBJ2-1; 7 bases fit TRBD2. The germline gives CDR1 MDHEN, CDR2 SYDVKM. The CDR3 loop spans 15 amino acids. V lost 7 bases and J lost 3; bases outside the gene matches: 9. The CDR3 bases are TGTGCCAGCACCTCGGGGGGTAGGGACTACAATGAGCAGTTCTTC. It yields the protein CASTSGGRDYNEQFF.

The rearrangement joins TRBV5-8 to TRBJ2-5; D is perhaps TRBD1 (6 bases). The ends were cut back, 0 bases at V and 4 bases at J, with 19 bases in the middle. The length of the CDR3 is 17 residues. The germline CDR1 and CDR2 sequences are SGHTS and YDEGEE. The DNA for the CDR3 is TGTGCCAGCAGCTTGGGAGTCAGCAGGGGAAGGGGAGAGACCCAGTACTTC. Protein product: CASSLGVSRGRGETQYF. The full variable domain, completed using reference TRBV5-8 and TRBJ2-5, is EAGVTQSPTHLIKTRGQQATLRCSPISGHTSVYWYQQALGLGLQFLLWYDEGEERNRGNFPPRFSGRQFPNYSSELNVNALELEDSALYLCASSLGVSRGRGETQYFGPGTRLLVL.